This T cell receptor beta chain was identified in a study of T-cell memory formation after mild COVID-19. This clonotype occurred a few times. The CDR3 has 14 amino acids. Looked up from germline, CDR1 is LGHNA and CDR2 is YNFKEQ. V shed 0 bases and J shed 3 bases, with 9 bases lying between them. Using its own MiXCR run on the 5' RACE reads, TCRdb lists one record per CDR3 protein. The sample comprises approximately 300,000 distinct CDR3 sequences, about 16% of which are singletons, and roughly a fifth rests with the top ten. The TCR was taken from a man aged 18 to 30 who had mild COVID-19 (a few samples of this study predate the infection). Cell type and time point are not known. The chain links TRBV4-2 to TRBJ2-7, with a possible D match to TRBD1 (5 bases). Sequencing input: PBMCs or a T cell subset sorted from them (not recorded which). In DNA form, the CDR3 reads TGTGCCAGCAGCCAAGAAGGGGAAGGCTACGAGCAGTACTTC. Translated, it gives CASSQEGEGYEQYF.